Below, one T cell receptor (beta chain) is given with its context. This entry belongs to a study of blood T cell repertoires in COVID-19. Germline CDR1 is SGHNT and CDR2 is YYREEE (reference sequence). The CDR3 totals 14 residues. The V gene lost 0 bases and the J gene lost 1 base, with 5 bases spanning the gap. TCRdb's table, derived via immunoSEQ multiplex PCR, lists solely in-frame clones and lacks some. The sample contains fewer than 500,000 clones, more than 75% of which appear only once. The chain carries TRBV5-4 and TRBJ2-1; no firm D call. The TCR comes from a human donor with acute or convalescent COVID-19. The donor label of this sample is uncertain. The specimen was peripheral blood. The DNA for the CDR3 is TGTGCCAGCAGCTTGGACTGGTCCTACAATGAGCAGTTCTTC. Amino acid sequence: CASSLDWSYNEQFF.